Following are 5 T cell receptor beta chains from one sample sequenced in a study of T cells in Graves' hyperthyroidism and ophthalmopathy. The CDR3 regions of TCR beta were amplified from RNA transcripts. A first-round RT-PCR of the TCR CDR3 used the HTBI primer set. TCRdb itself ran the multiplex PCR reads through MiXCR, one entry per CDR3 protein. Of about 540,000 distinct CDR3 sequences in the sample, around 46% were seen once. Source material: peripheral blood or thyroid tissue (not recorded which). Receptor source: a woman between 18 and 29 years old with Graves' hyperthyroidism.

The sample holds many counts of this clonotype. This sequence joins TRBV15 and TRBJ2-2; D gene ambiguous. Per the germline V gene, CDR1 is LNHNV and CDR2 is YYDKDF (reference sequence). The CDR3 is 16 residues long. The germline V and J ends were trimmed by 0 bases and 1 base, with 9 bases remaining between them. Here the CDR3 reads CATSRDQDENTGELFF. In DNA, the CDR3 is TGTGCCACCAGCAGAGATCAGGACGAGAACACCGGGGAGCTGTTTTTT.

A word on this clonotype: This may arise from a read error, as a much more abundant clone is one base away. This chain links TRBV2 with TRBJ1-2, with 7 bases identical to TRBD1. CDR3 length equals 15 residues. The V segment lost 6 bases and the J segment 1 base; nucleotides outside the gene matches: 8. Germline assignment: CDR1 SNHLY and CDR2 FYNNEI. The CDR3 DNA reads as TGTGCCAGCAGCCCATCCGGGACAGTTAACTATGGCTACACCTTC. Translated, it gives CASSPSGTVNYGYTF.

In its sample, this clonotype was seen a few times. The chain recombines TRBV4-2 with TRBJ2-5; D ambiguous. The CDR3 is 13 amino acids. Trimming removed 4 bases at V and 0 bases at J, with 6 bases between. Looked up from germline, CDR1 is LGHNA and CDR2 is YNFKEQ. This CDR3 reads CASSPRDQETQYF. CDR3 in DNA: TGTGCCAGCAGCCCACGGGACCAAGAGACCCAGTACTTC.

This clonotype came up a few times. One end of the junction does not line up with germline, which may come from a read error. This chain links TRBV25-1 with TRBJ1-6; D possibly corresponds to TRBD1 (5 bases). This CDR3 spans 12 amino acids. From germline, CDR1 is MGHDK and CDR2 SYGVNS. The CDR3 DNA reads as TGTACCAGCCGAGAGGCAGGGTCACCCCTCCACTTT. This codes for CTSREAGSPLHF.

The table lists this clonotype with a few counts. V gene TRBV20-1 combines with J gene TRBJ1-4; D may be TRBD1 (5 bases). V lost 5 bases and J 5 bases, leaving 12 bases between the germline ends. This CDR3 is built from 13 residues. CDR1 is DFQATT, CDR2 SNEGSKA, per germline (reference sequence). The CDR3 sequence is CSALWRGNEKLFF. The CDR3 DNA follows: TGCAGTGCTTTATGGAGGGGAAATGAAAAACTGTTTTTT.